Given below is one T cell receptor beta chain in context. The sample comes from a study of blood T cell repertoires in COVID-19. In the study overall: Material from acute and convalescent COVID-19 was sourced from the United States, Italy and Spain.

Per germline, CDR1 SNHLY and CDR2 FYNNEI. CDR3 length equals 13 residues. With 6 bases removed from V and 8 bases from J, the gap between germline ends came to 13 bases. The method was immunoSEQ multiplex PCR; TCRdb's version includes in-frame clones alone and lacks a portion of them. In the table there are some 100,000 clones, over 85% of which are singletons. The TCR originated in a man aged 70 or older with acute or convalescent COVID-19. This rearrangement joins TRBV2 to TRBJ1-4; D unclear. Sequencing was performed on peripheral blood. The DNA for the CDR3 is TGTGCCAGCAGACGAGTGGTCCGAGAAAAACTGTTTTTT. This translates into CASRRVVREKLFF.